This TCR beta chain was sequenced during a study of vaccination and CD4 T cells after COVID-19. Turning to the study itself: Those taking part got two shots of either the BNT162b2 or the mRNA-1273 vaccine. As a positive control, some control cultures were given a CEFX pool, while others were given an HIV-1 Nef pool or no peptide.

The table lists this clonotype with a few counts. Antigen unknown. This CDR3 spans 14 amino acids. V gave up 6 bases and J gave up 4 bases, with 18 bases separating them. Germline V gene data show CDR1 as GTSNPN and CDR2 as SVGIG (reference sequence). Sequenced with the Oncomine TCR Beta short-read assay was DNA taken from cultured CD4+ T cells. TCRdb fed the PCR reads into MiXCR, producing one record per CDR3 protein. The repertoire holds 17,000 or so distinct CDR3 sequences, with approximately 55% as singletons. Study-wide results and limits: The analysis of convalescent patients involved relatively few individuals and lacked early post-infection timepoints. In convalescent patients, 304 of 307 vaccine-specific clones were spike mono-reactive.

The treatment: roughly 11-day PBMC culture with coronavirus spike peptide pools or control peptides (ViraFEST assay). This receptor was obtained from a human donor who had recovered from COVID-19. Sequenced input: CD4+ T cells from blood, cultured in vitro. V usage is TRBV30 and J usage is TRBJ1-1, with a possible D match to TRBD1 (6 bases). The CDR3 loop reads CACPGDTLLTEAFF. The CDR3 coding sequence is TGTGCCTGCCCCGGGGACACACTGCTCACTGAAGCTTTCTTT. Full variable domain (rest looked up from reference TRBV30 and TRBJ1-1): SQTIHQWPATLVQPVGSPLSLECTVEGTSNPNLYWYRQAAGRGLQLLFYSVGIGQISSEVPQNLSASRPQDRQFILSSKKLLLSDSGFYLCACPGDTLLTEAFFGQGTRLTVV.